These 21 T cell receptor beta chains were all obtained from the same sample, sequenced in a study of T cells in Graves' hyperthyroidism and ophthalmopathy. RNA transcripts gave rise to amplified TCR beta CDR3 regions. Initially, a first-round RT-PCR of the TCR CDR3 employed the HTBI primer set. From the multiplex PCR reads, TCRdb called clonotypes with MiXCR, one entry per CDR3 protein. The sample shows 470,000 or so distinct CDR3 sequences, around 20% of them seen only once. The sequenced sample consisted of blood. The receptors derive from a man younger than 35 with Graves' hyperthyroidism.

Many counts were recorded for this clonotype. This sequence joins TRBV28 and TRBJ2-7; 8 positions match TRBD1. With V trimmed by 11 bases and J by 1 base, 10 bases remained unmatched. The CDR3 length is 14 residues. Germline V lookup: CDR1 MDHEN, CDR2 SYDVKM. CDR3 in DNA: TGTGCCTCCTGGTCACAGGGGGTGTCCTACGAGCAGTACTTC. Protein product: CASWSQGVSYEQYF. Filled out from reference TRBV28 and TRBJ2-7, the complete variable domain reads DVKVTQSSRYLVKRTGEKVFLECVQDMDHENMFWYRQDPGLGLRLIYFSYDVKMKEKGDIPEGYSVSREKKERFSLILESASTNQTSMYLCASWSQGVSYEQYFGPGTRLTVT.

This clonotype turned up a few times. This rearrangement joins TRBV6-1 to TRBJ2-7; 12 nucleotides agree with TRBD1. CDR1 is MNHNS, CDR2 SASEGT, per germline. This CDR3 comprises 14 residues. V lost 3 bases and J lost 7; bases outside the gene matches: 4. CDR3 loop: CASSDRDRGREQYF. CDR3 coding DNA: TGTGCCAGCAGTGACCGGGACAGGGGGCGGGAGCAGTACTTC.

This clonotype was found a few times. J is TRBJ1-5 and V is TRBV12-3 or TRBV12-4; D possibly corresponds to TRBD1 (6 bases). V was cut by 7 bases and J by 9 bases, with 16 bases left in between. The CDR3 is made up of 13 amino acids. CDR3 in amino acids: CASTLTGFSPQHF. As DNA, the CDR3 is TGTGCCAGCACACTGACAGGCTTTTCGCCCCAGCATTTT.

This clonotype has a count of ten or more. The rearrangement links TRBV6-5 to TRBJ1-5; D is unresolved. From germline, CDR1 is MNHEY and CDR2 SVGAGI. This CDR3 contains 13 residues. V was trimmed by 5 bases and J by 3 bases, leaving 8 bases between them. The CDR3 here is CASSQSYNQPQHF. The CDR3, as DNA: TGTGCCAGCAGTCAGAGCTACAATCAGCCCCAGCATTTT.

This clonotype was seen at least ten times. The chain links TRBV2 to TRBJ1-1, with 8 bases fitting TRBD1. Germline V CDR1 and CDR2: SNHLY, FYNNEI. Trimming at V came to 5 bases and at J to 5 bases, leaving 13 bases not matched to a gene. The CDR3 runs to 16 residues. CDR3 protein: CASSLKTGGFRTEAFF. In DNA form, the CDR3 reads TGTGCCAGCAGTCTGAAAACAGGGGGGTTTCGGACTGAAGCTTTCTTT.

This clonotype appeared many times. The chain links TRBV12-3 or TRBV12-4 to TRBJ1-3; no definite D call. The CDR3 extends over 14 amino acids. The V gene lost 6 bases and the J gene lost 0 bases, with 9 bases spanning the gap. CDR3 region: CASSVISSGNTIYF. CDR3 DNA sequence: TGTGCCAGCAGCGTGATTAGCTCTGGAAACACCATATATTTT.

This clonotype came up many times. V is TRBV9 and J is TRBJ1-2; D may be TRBD1 (6 bases). Trimming pared 3 bases from V and 7 bases from J, leaving 16 bases between. Germline V gene data show CDR1 as SGDLS and CDR2 as YYNGEE. The CDR3 has 14 residues. The CDR3 DNA reads as TGTGCCAGCAGCGGCAACAGGGCCGGGGGTGGCTACACCTTC. Translating gives CASSGNRAGGGYTF.

The V call is TRBV6-5, the J call TRBJ1-2; possibly TRBD1 for D (5 bases). V was pared by 0 bases and J by 6 bases, with 17 bases between. Germline CDR1 reads MNHEY; CDR2 reads SVGAGI. The CDR3 runs to 16 residues. The CDR3 region is CASSYSPEAGWDGYTF. The CDR3, as DNA: TGTGCCAGCAGTTACTCCCCGGAGGCAGGGTGGGATGGCTACACCTTC.

This CDR3 is CSATKTDSNQPQHF. In DNA form, the CDR3 reads TGCAGTGCTACCAAGACAGATAGCAATCAGCCCCAGCATTTT. V is TRBV20-1 and J is TRBJ1-5, with D maybe TRBD1 (5 bases). CDR3 size: 14 residues. Germline CDR1 reads DFQATT; CDR2 reads SNEGSKA (reference sequence). V shed 4 bases and J shed 0 bases, with 10 bases lying between them.

This clonotype was seen repeatedly, ten times or more. CDR3 residues: CSARDTSEAFF. In DNA form, the CDR3 reads TGCAGTGCTAGAGACACCTCTGAAGCTTTCTTT. V gene TRBV20-1 combines with J gene TRBJ1-1; no reliable D call. This CDR3 has 11 amino acids. Trimming removed 0 bases at V and 6 bases at J, with 5 bases between. In germline, CDR1 is DFQATT, CDR2 SNEGSKA (reference sequence).

Ten or more counts support this clonotype. The rearrangement links TRBV12-3 or TRBV12-4 to TRBJ2-2; 7 nucleotides align to TRBD2. The V segment lost 6 bases and the J segment 5 bases; nucleotides outside the gene matches: 6. CDR3 length: 14 residues. CDR3 coding DNA: TGTGCCAGCAGCCCGGGGGGTACAACCGGGGAGCTGTTTTTT. This encodes CASSPGGTTGELFF.

The rearrangement links TRBV4-1 to TRBJ2-5; 9 bases align to TRBD2. This CDR3 spans 16 amino acids. Germline V gives CDR1 MGHRA, CDR2 YSYEKL. V trimming: 1 base; J trimming: 1 base; junction bases outside the gene matches: 4. CDR3 sequence (DNA): TGCGCCAGCAGCCAAGGGTCTAGCGGGGCCCAAGAGACCCAGTACTTC. Amino acids: CASSQGSSGAQETQYF.

The sample holds a few counts of this clonotype. The V and J genes are TRBV11-1 and TRBJ2-7, with TRBD2 as a possible D gene (7 bases). The CDR3 runs 16 residues. Germline V lookup: CDR1 SGHAT, CDR2 FQDESV (reference sequence). Trimming removed 5 bases from V and 0 bases from J, with 17 bases in between. The CDR3 sequence: CASSPVTGGSSYEQYF. The CDR3 DNA sequence: TGTGCCAGCAGCCCGGTGACAGGCGGGAGCTCCTACGAGCAGTACTTC.

The table lists this clonotype with many counts. The V gene is TRBV4-1, the J gene TRBJ1-3; TRBD1 matches 7 bases. After removal of 3 bases from V and 0 bases from J, the junction contained 2 bases not matched to a gene. CDR1 is MGHRA, CDR2 YSYEKL, per germline. There are 15 residues in the CDR3. The DNA for the CDR3 is TGCGCCAGCAGCCAGAGGACAGGCTCTGGAAACACCATATATTTT. Its translation is CASSQRTGSGNTIYF.

The sample holds many counts of this clonotype. This chain links TRBV5-1 with TRBJ1-5; weak D call: TRBD1 (6 bases). CDR3 length equals 15 residues. Trimming stripped 1 base from V and 6 bases from J, with 14 bases between. Germline lookup yields CDR1 SGHRS and CDR2 YFSETQ. CDR3 protein: CASSLNPGEGQPQHF. In DNA, the CDR3 is TGCGCCAGCAGCTTGAATCCAGGGGAAGGTCAGCCCCAGCATTTT.

This clonotype has a count of ten or more. The chain recombines TRBV2 with TRBJ2-7, with D unresolved. In germline, CDR1 is SNHLY, CDR2 FYNNEI. The ends were cut back, 4 bases at V and 2 bases at J, with 9 bases in the middle. The CDR3 extends over 13 amino acids. This CDR3 is CASSVRQTYEQYF. CDR3 DNA sequence: TGTGCCAGCAGTGTTCGGCAGACCTACGAGCAGTACTTC.

This clonotype has a handful of counts. It is unclear where the CDR3 begins or ends on the DNA, so no DNA is shown, and the CDR3 is as TCRdb lists it. The V and J genes are TRBV7-8 and TRBJ1-3. The CDR3 spans 16 residues, counting both ends. CDR1 SGHVS and CDR2 FQNEAQ come from the germline V gene. CDR3 amino acids: CASSFGPGLEGNTIYF.

The genes are TRBV2 and TRBJ2-7; possible D gene TRBD1, 5 bases. The CDR3 sequence is 13 residues long. Germline-derived CDR1 and CDR2 are SNHLY and FYNNEI. V lost 5 bases to trimming and J lost 7 bases, with 15 bases between them. CDR3 residues: CASSYARAREQYF. The CDR3 DNA sequence: TGTGCCAGCAGTTACGCCAGGGCGAGAGAGCAGTACTTC.

This clonotype was observed a single time. The junction differs from germline at one of its ends, possibly a read error. J is TRBJ1-1 and V is TRBV19; D possibly corresponds to TRBD1 (5 bases). Germline CDR1 is LNHDA and CDR2 is SQIVND (reference sequence). The CDR3 loop spans 13 amino acids. CDR3 in DNA: TGTGCCAGTAGCCGACGGGGTGGGACTGAAGCTTGCTTT. Translation: CASSRRGGTEACF.

This clonotype showed up many times. The rearrangement links TRBV28 to TRBJ1-5, with 9 nucleotides matching TRBD1. V was pared by 4 bases and J by 1 base, with 8 bases of the junction left unmatched. CDR1 and CDR2 (germline): MDHEN, SYDVKM. This CDR3 is 17 amino acids long. CDR3 region: CASSSGQGGGSNQPQHF. In DNA form, the CDR3 reads TGTGCCAGCAGTTCGGGACAGGGAGGAGGCAGCAATCAGCCCCAGCATTTT.

This clonotype was seen ten or more times. J is TRBJ2-5 and V is TRBV7-9; D is unclear. Looked up from germline, CDR1 is SEHNR and CDR2 is FQNEAQ (reference sequence). CDR3 length: 11 residues. Trimming cost V 3 bases and J 5 bases, with 4 bases left between them. CDR3 DNA sequence: TGTGCCAGCAGCTTCGACGAGACCCAGTACTTC. Protein product: CASSFDETQYF.